One and the same sample provided the 26 T cell receptor beta chains below, sequenced in a study of regulatory T cells in long-lasting Graves disease. Noted time point: newly diagnosed GD, antithyroid drugs for less than 3 months. There was RNA extracted from PBMCs, and the TCR library was made from it. Combining iRepertoire HTBI primers with Arm-PCR of CDR3 regions, the authors built TCR beta libraries. TCRdb itself ran the multiplex PCR reads through MiXCR, one entry per CDR3 protein. The sample records roughly 380,000 distinct CDR3 sequences, about 16% being singletons. The sequences come from peripheral blood mononuclear cells (PBMCs), collected at new diagnosis, from a patient treated with antithyroid drugs. The receptors were sampled from a female donor with Graves disease.

This clonotype was detected only a few times. The chain couples TRBV4-1 to TRBJ2-1, with D hard to call. The CDR3 loop spans 11 amino acids. Germline V gene sequence: CDR1 MGHRA, CDR2 YSYEKL. The V end lost 0 bases, the J end lost 10 bases, and 4 bases lay between the germline ends. The CDR3 bases are TGCGCCAGCAGCCAAGAAATAGAGCAGTTCTTC. Translation: CASSQEIEQFF.

This clonotype appeared many times. V usage is TRBV5-6 and J usage is TRBJ1-1; 8 positions agree with TRBD1. The length of the CDR3 is 15 residues. Germline V gene sequence: CDR1 SGHDT, CDR2 YYEEEE. V lost 3 bases to trimming and J lost 0 bases; unmatched junction nucleotides: 4. The chain's CDR3 is CASSSWDRMNTEAFF. CDR3 DNA sequence: TGTGCCAGCAGCTCCTGGGACAGGATGAACACTGAAGCTTTCTTT.

This clonotype has more than one count but fewer than ten. The chain is built from TRBV20-1 and TRBJ2-1; D unresolved. This CDR3 region has 15 residues. V was pared by 5 bases and J by 3 bases, with 17 bases between. Germline CDR1 and CDR2: DFQATT and SNEGSKA (reference sequence). The CDR3 region is CSARPSRSNYNEQFF. CDR3 coding DNA: TGCAGTGCTCGCCCCTCGCGGAGCAACTACAATGAGCAGTTCTTC.

This clonotype was found once. V usage is TRBV28 and J usage is TRBJ1-1, with a tentative D call TRBD1 (5 bases). V lost 6 bases to trimming and J lost 7 bases, with 18 bases between them. The V gene's germline CDR1 is MDHEN and CDR2 SYDVKM. The CDR3 runs to 14 residues. The CDR3 loop reads CASSVIQGGVEAFF. Here the CDR3 DNA reads TGTGCCAGCAGCGTCATCCAGGGCGGGGTTGAAGCTTTCTTT.

This clonotype was observed at least ten times. This chain connects TRBV5-1 to TRBJ1-1; weak D call: TRBD1 (5 bases). CDR1 is SGHRS and CDR2 is YFSETQ in the germline V gene. Trimming pared 2 bases from V and 11 bases from J, leaving 10 bases between. This CDR3 contains 11 residues. This chain's CDR3 is CASSFGAGAFF. The CDR3 nucleotides read TGCGCCAGCAGCTTTGGGGCCGGGGCTTTCTTT.

The table lists this clonotype with a few counts. DNA for the CDR3: TGTGCCAGCAGGGACAACCGGCAGCCGGGGGGGCCGGACACCGGGGAGCTGTTTTTT. As protein: CASRDNRQPGGPDTGELFF. This chain links TRBV6-1 with TRBJ2-2; 8 bases are a match to TRBD2. From germline, CDR1 is MNHNS and CDR2 SASEGT. The CDR3 spans 19 residues. Trimming cost V 6 bases and J 3 bases; bases outside gene matches: 18.

V gene TRBV6-5 combines with J gene TRBJ1-1; D not certain. CDR3 size: 14 residues. V shed 4 bases and J shed 1 base, with 10 bases lying between them. The germline gives CDR1 MNHEY, CDR2 SVGAGI. The CDR3 DNA reads TGTGCCAGCAGTTCTTTCGACTCGAACACTGAAGCTTTCTTT. Its protein product is CASSSFDSNTEAFF.

The table lists this clonotype with many counts. This chain links TRBV19 with TRBJ1-1, with 8 bases that match TRBD1. In germline, CDR1 is LNHDA, CDR2 SQIVND (reference sequence). The V gene end was trimmed by 7 bases and the J gene end by 3 bases; junction bases not matched to a gene: 7. This CDR3 is 14 amino acids long. CDR3 in amino acids: CASTPGQVYTEAFF. In nucleotides, the CDR3 is TGTGCCAGTACCCCGGGACAGGTGTACACTGAAGCTTTCTTT.

This clonotype was counted ten times or more. This chain connects TRBV2 to TRBJ2-7; 9 bases map to TRBD2. The CDR3 has 15 amino acids. CDR1 SNHLY and CDR2 FYNNEI come from the germline V gene. The ends lost 1 base at V and 4 bases at J; junction bases unmatched: 5. CDR3 loop: CASSEGISGSYEQYF. CDR3 nucleotide sequence: TGTGCCAGCAGTGAAGGGATTAGCGGGAGTTACGAGCAGTACTTC.

Comment on this clonotype: With only one base between it and a far larger clone, this is likely a read error. The CDR3 DNA sequence: TGTGCCAGCAGTCCCATGAGCGGCCCACGGAAGACCCAGTACTTC. Its protein product is CASSPMSGPRKTQYF. The genes are TRBV28 and TRBJ2-3; possibly TRBD2 for D (5 bases). Gene TRBJ2-5 matches the end of the DNA better, so the J call may be wrong. Per the germline V gene, CDR1 is MDHEN and CDR2 is SYDVKM. This CDR3 contains 15 residues.

This clonotype has ten or more counts. The chain has TRBV2 and TRBJ2-7, with 7 bases fitting TRBD1. This CDR3 comprises 13 residues. CDR1 and CDR2 (germline): SNHLY, FYNNEI. The V segment lost 1 base and the J segment 12 bases; nucleotides outside the gene matches: 9. CDR3 amino acids: CASSEGWGTEAYF. CDR3 nucleotides: TGTGCCAGCAGTGAAGGTTGGGGGACAGAGGCGTACTTC.

This clonotype was detected many times. This chain links TRBV12-3 or TRBV12-4 with TRBJ1-1; D is possibly TRBD1 (6 bases). The CDR3 spans 13 residues. V lost 6 bases and J 4 bases, leaving 12 bases between the germline ends. This chain's CDR3 is CASSGQPVTEAFF. In nucleotides, the CDR3 is TGTGCCAGCAGCGGACAGCCGGTCACTGAAGCTTTCTTT.

This sequence joins TRBV6-7 and TRBJ2-2; D could derive from TRBD1 or TRBD2 (5 bases each). TRBV6-7 is classed as an ORF, of uncertain function. Trimming cost V 2 bases and J 4 bases, with 17 bases left between them. This CDR3 spans 17 amino acids. The CDR3 coding sequence is TGTGCCAGCAGTTACCCCCTATGGGGGAGTAGCACCGGGGAGCTGTTTTTT. Translated: CASSYPLWGSSTGELFF.

The chain combines TRBV25-1 with TRBJ2-2; 12 nucleotides agree with TRBD2. V lost 1 base, J lost 5 bases, and 11 bases stayed unmatched. There are 19 residues in the CDR3. The germline V gene encodes CDR1 MGHDK and CDR2 SYGVNS. The CDR3 loop reads CASSESLTSGSFWTGELFF. The CDR3, as DNA: TGTGCCAGCAGTGAATCGTTGACTAGCGGGAGTTTCTGGACCGGGGAGCTGTTTTTT.

This clonotype was picked up many times. The J gene is TRBJ1-1, the V gene TRBV28; D is uncertain. The length of the CDR3 is 13 residues. The germline gives CDR1 MDHEN, CDR2 SYDVKM. The V end was cut by 7 bases, the J end by 4 bases, with 13 bases between. CDR3 bases: TGTGCCAGCAACCCCGGGAGGGCCACTGAAGCTTTCTTT. Amino acids: CASNPGRATEAFF.

This clonotype has ten or more counts. The J gene is TRBJ2-1, the V gene TRBV14, with D perhaps matching TRBD2 (5 bases). Germline CDR1 and CDR2: SGHDN and FVKESK. The CDR3 contains 15 residues. V was pared by 1 base and J by 3 bases, with 10 bases between. CDR3 sequence reads: CASSQVAGSYNEQFF. As DNA, the CDR3 is TGTGCCAGCAGCCAAGTGGCGGGCAGCTACAATGAGCAGTTCTTC.

This clonotype was seen only a few times. The V and J genes are TRBV19 and TRBJ2-1, with D perhaps assigned TRBD1 or TRBD2 (7 bases each). Germline CDR1 and CDR2: LNHDA and SQIVND (reference sequence). The V end lost 5 bases, the J end lost 1 base, and 21 bases lay between the germline ends. The CDR3 sequence is 18 residues long. CDR3 DNA: TGTGCCAGTAGTTCCCCCTGGGAGGGGGCATTATCCTACAATGAGCAGTTCTTC. This codes for CASSSPWEGALSYNEQFF. Combining the CDR3 with reference TRBV19 and TRBJ2-1 gives the whole variable domain DGGITQSPKYLFRKEGQNVTLSCEQNLNHDAMYWYRQDPGQGLRLIYYSQIVNDFQKGDIAEGYSVSREKKESFPLTVTSAQKNPTAFYLCASSSPWEGALSYNEQFFGPGTRLTVL.

Many counts were recorded for this clonotype. The chain combines TRBV7-2 with TRBJ2-3, with a weak D call TRBD2 (6 bases). This CDR3 is built from 12 residues. Looked up from germline, CDR1 is SGHTA and CDR2 is FQGNSA. V lost 5 bases and J 6 bases, leaving 9 bases between the germline ends. The CDR3 bases are TGTGCCAGCAGCCGACTAGTGGATACGCAGTATTTT. This translates into CASSRLVDTQYF.

The chain combines TRBV12-3 or TRBV12-4 with TRBJ1-6; D is perhaps TRBD1 (5 bases). The CDR3 has 15 residues. V was shortened by 3 bases and J by 13 bases, with 19 bases between the two germline ends. DNA of the CDR3: TGTGCCAGCAGTTTTTCTTTCAGGATTGGGACCCCCCTCCACTTT. Translating it yields CASSFSFRIGTPLHF.

V gene TRBV4-3 combines with J gene TRBJ1-1; D unclear. Trimming shortened V by 3 bases and J by 3 bases, and 11 bases separated the two germline ends. CDR1 is LGHNA and CDR2 is YSLEER in the germline V gene. The length of the CDR3 is 14 residues. The CDR3 reads CASSQDSRDTEAFF. The CDR3 DNA reads as TGCGCCAGCAGCCAGGACTCAAGGGACACTGAAGCTTTCTTT.

This clonotype was observed at least ten times. The chain has TRBV10-2 and TRBJ1-1; D ambiguous. V was pared by 9 bases and J by 1 base, with 18 bases between. CDR3 length equals 15 residues. CDR1 and CDR2 from the germline V gene are WSHSY and SAAADI. CDR3 region: CASRTLWRENTEAFF. CDR3 DNA: TGCGCCAGTCGTACGCTGTGGAGGGAGAACACTGAAGCTTTCTTT.

This clonotype was recorded a few times. This chain joins TRBV10-3 and TRBJ2-1; a weak D match, TRBD1 (6 bases). The germline V gene encodes CDR1 ENHRY and CDR2 SYGVKD. V was pared by 7 bases and J by 5 bases, with 9 bases between. The CDR3 length is 12 residues. The CDR3 loop reads CAITEGDNEQFF. The DNA of the CDR3 is TGTGCCATCACCGAGGGGGACAATGAGCAGTTCTTC.

This clonotype was observed at least ten times. The J gene is TRBJ2-4, the V gene TRBV27; D gene uncertain. The V and J ends lost 5 bases and 7 bases respectively, with 6 bases between them. Germline CDR1 MNHEY, CDR2 SMNVEV (reference sequence). The CDR3 length is 11 residues. Written as DNA, the CDR3 is TGTGCCAGCAGTACTGGGAACATTCAGTACTTC. It translates to CASSTGNIQYF.

This clonotype was counted a few times. This chain joins TRBV6-2 or TRBV6-3 and TRBJ1-5; the match to TRBD1 covers 10 bases. The CDR3 consists of 16 residues. The germline CDR1 and CDR2 sequences are MNHEY and SVGEGT. Trimming at V came to 4 bases and at J to 11 bases, leaving 14 bases not matched to a gene. This CDR3 reads CASSSPGQGILGTQHF. Written as DNA, the CDR3 is TGTGCCAGCAGTTCCCCGGGACAGGGGATCCTTGGGACCCAGCATTTT.

This clonotype came up many times. The chain has TRBV11-2 and TRBJ2-7, with 12 positions matching TRBD1. This CDR3 comprises 16 residues. V dropped 5 bases and J dropped 7; count of bases not matched to a gene: 12. From germline, CDR1 is SGHAT and CDR2 FQNNGV. CDR3 sequence: CASSEGTGGTAGEQYF. Written as DNA, the CDR3 is TGTGCCAGCAGCGAGGGGACAGGGGGCACCGCGGGGGAGCAGTACTTC. The full variable domain, in which reference TRBV11-2 and TRBJ2-7 provide the parts outside the CDR3, is EAGVAQSPRYKIIEKRQSVAFWCNPISGHATLYWYQQILGQGPKLLIQFQNNGVVDDSQLPKDRFSAERLKGVDSTLKIQPAKLEDSAVYLCASSEGTGGTAGEQYFGPGTRLTVT.

This clonotype was counted many times. The V gene is TRBV10-3, the J gene TRBJ1-1; D is perhaps TRBD1 (6 bases). The CDR3 is 16 amino acids. The V gene's germline CDR1 is ENHRY and CDR2 SYGVKD. Trimming took off 5 bases at V and 4 bases at J, with 20 bases between the two ends. CDR3 in amino acids: CAISLGRQAGSTEAFF. As DNA, the CDR3 is TGTGCCATCAGTCTGGGGCGACAGGCAGGGAGCACTGAAGCTTTCTTT.